This entry is about one T cell receptor (beta chain). It has no known antigen specificity. No quality values exist for individual bases; no much larger clone is one base distant. Genomic DNA was the input for TRB sequencing, which was run either with the immunoSEQ assay at survey resolution or with the hsTCRB kit. On the study's bioinformatics: The immunoSEQ software handled initial read processing, and the LymphoSeq R package was used for repertoire analyses. Clonality was computed as 1 minus normalized Shannon entropy, and a Gini coefficient was also calculated for each TRB dataset. Phenotypes of unsorted samples were inferred by mapping TRB sequences from sorted subsets of the recipient or donor onto the same recipient's unsorted samples. What TCRdb holds here is the immuneACCESS table cut down to in-frame rearrangements. Part of the clones is not present; checked against another copy, under half of the missing clones reflect an unresolved V gene, and the others are unexplained. V, J and clone size reflect that table, while D and trimming were determined from the DNA. The sample table lists approximately 29,000 clones, roughly 89% of them with a count of one. Approximately 3.5% of the sample is taken by the ten largest.

This entry comes from a study of T cells after posttransplantation cyclophosphamide (dated by TCRdb to about 2016). About the study as a whole: T cell repertoire reconstitution was tracked by TRB sequencing after myeloablative bone marrow transplantation in which posttransplantation cyclophosphamide was used as GVHD prophylaxis. Samples from a few dozen PTCy-treated patients and roughly 17 related bone marrow donors of those patients were subjected to antigen receptor sequencing. Blood from all 35 or so PTCy patients who had 1-year posttransplant specimens underwent TRB sequencing. In 3 patients, up to roughly 3 additional blood samples taken between 2 and 5.2 years after transplant also underwent TRB sequencing, as did pretransplant blood from a handful of patients. Because TRA and TRB clonality were tightly correlated in 9 samples, subsequent TCR analyses were focused on TRB only. Public TRB sequences were searched against a database of over 3,600 sequences associated with responses to pathogens, tumor antigens, self-antigens and alloantigens. Summary of the overall study and its limitations: Donor-recipient similarity was low at 1-2 months but rose over the first year, and later blood repertoires were often dominated by donor CD8+ memory clones. The TRB repertoires of T cells infiltrating skin or GI tract showed only limited overlap with the TRB repertoires of T cells in blood. Across over 40 patients, TRB clonality was highly associated with recipient CMV seropositivity and CMV reactivation, and diversity in PTCy patients was similar to diversity in CNI/methotrexate controls.

The CDR3, cysteine through phenylalanine, is 14 amino acids long. The CDR3 DNA has 42 bases and is translated from base 1. V is shortened by 7 bases, J by 3 bases, and the region joining them spans 14 bases. CDR1 MNHNS and CDR2 SASEGT are derived from the germline V gene. On the day of marrow donation, related bone marrow donors gave peripheral blood samples. Peripheral blood and bone marrow mononuclear cells were isolated by Ficoll-Hypaque density centrifugation and cryopreserved. The sequence was collected from a man aged 50-59 years. Sequenced sample: PBMCs. In this chain, TRBV6-1 is recombined with TRBJ2-3, and perhaps TRBD2 as D gene, on 5 matching bases. The CDR3 region reads CASTRERLTDTQYF. The sequence in DNA is TGTGCCAGCACAAGGGAGCGACTTACAGATACGCAGTATTTT.